This TCR beta chain comes out of a study of cytomegalovirus exposure and HLA in healthy donors. Germline CDR1 reads LNHNV; CDR2 reads YYDKDF (reference sequence). There are 15 residues in the CDR3. The J segment lost 5 bases and the V segment lost 3 bases, leaving 10 bases of the junction unmatched. PCR employed 60 Vbeta and 13 Jbeta primers. The protocol was immunoSEQ multiplex PCR, while the TCRdb copy is restricted to in-frame clones and leaves out a portion. The sample has approximately 97,000 clones, just under 80% seen once. This TCR came from a woman aged 35 to 49 in good health and CMV-seropositive. The V gene is TRBV15, the J gene TRBJ2-7; 7 bases match TRBD2. The specimen was PBMCs. CDR3: CATSSQGGPPHEQYF. The DNA for the CDR3 is TGTGCCACCAGCAGTCAGGGAGGGCCCCCCCACGAGCAGTACTTC.